The 30 T cell receptor beta chains below all came from one sample that was sequenced in a study of T cell repertoires in ileal Crohn's disease. Measured with immunoSEQ multiplex PCR; TCRdb has only the in-frame clones, and not every one. The table shows roughly 16,000 clones, with 85% to 95% occurring only once. Material for sequencing was ileal tissue. The receptors derive from an adult with Crohn's disease.

The V call is TRBV15, the J call TRBJ1-5; TRBD1 agrees at 8 bases. Germline lookup yields CDR1 LNHNV and CDR2 YYDKDF (reference sequence). CDR3 length: 17 residues. J was trimmed by 2 bases and V by 0 bases; bases with no gene match: 6. CDR3 amino acids: CATSRDSWGQGNQPQHF. CDR3 in DNA: TGTGCCACCAGCAGAGATTCTTGGGGACAGGGCAATCAGCCCCAGCATTTT. Variable domain in full (rest from reference TRBV15 and TRBJ1-5): DAMVIQNPRYQVTQFGKPVTLSCSQTLNHNVMYWYQQKSSQAPKLLFHYYDKDFNNEADTPDNFQSRRPNTSFCFLDIRSPGLGDTAMYLCATSRDSWGQGNQPQHFGDGTRLSIL.

The DNA for the CDR3 is TGTGCCAGCAGCGGGTGGCTCACAGATACGCAGTATTTT. This codes for CASSGWLTDTQYF. V and J are TRBV9 and TRBJ2-3; no definite D call. Germline V gene lookup returns CDR1 SGDLS and CDR2 YYNGEE. The germline V and J ends were trimmed by 3 bases and 2 bases, with 7 bases remaining between them. The CDR3 sequence is 13 residues long.

This sequence joins TRBV9 and TRBJ2-7; 10 bases are shared with TRBD1. The CDR3 has 16 amino acids. Unmatched junction bases numbered 10, after V lost 5 bases and J lost 2 bases. CDR1 is SGDLS, CDR2 YYNGEE, per germline. CDR3 in DNA: TGTGCCAGCAGTCCTGGACAGGGGGTCCCTACCTACGAGCAGTACTTC. Protein: CASSPGQGVPTYEQYF.

The chain joins TRBV27 to TRBJ2-1; D is perhaps TRBD1 (5 bases). The CDR3 is 15 amino acids. V was pared by 2 bases and J by 5 bases, with 13 bases between. Looked up from germline, CDR1 is MNHEY and CDR2 is SMNVEV (reference sequence). CDR3 loop: CASSLQGWANNEQFF. In DNA, the CDR3 is TGTGCCAGCAGTTTACAGGGCTGGGCTAACAATGAGCAGTTCTTC.

The chain links TRBV7-8 to TRBJ2-5; possibly TRBD1 for D (5 bases). CDR1 is SGHVS, CDR2 FQNEAQ, per germline. CDR3 size: 13 residues. Trimming stripped 5 bases from V and 2 bases from J, with 9 bases between. CDR3 residues: CASSRDRQETQYF. Written as DNA, the CDR3 is TGTGCCAGCAGCCGTGACAGACAAGAGACCCAGTACTTC.

This chain connects TRBV19 to TRBJ2-1, with TRBD2 matching 10 bases. This CDR3 spans 17 amino acids. Looked up from germline, CDR1 is LNHDA and CDR2 is SQIVND (reference sequence). V gave up 6 bases and J gave up 1 base; unmatched junction bases: 9. The CDR3 region has the DNA TGTGCCAGTAGCTTACCCCTAGCGGGGGCTTCCTACAATGAGCAGTTCTTC. This sequence encodes CASSLPLAGASYNEQFF. The complete variable domain, with remaining parts taken from reference TRBV19 and TRBJ2-1, reads DGGITQSPKYLFRKEGQNVTLSCEQNLNHDAMYWYRQDPGQGLRLIYYSQIVNDFQKGDIAEGYSVSREKKESFPLTVTSAQKNPTAFYLCASSLPLAGASYNEQFFGPGTRLTVL.

The rearrangement joins TRBV9 to TRBJ2-3, with 12 bases matching TRBD2. The V gene's germline CDR1 is SGDLS and CDR2 YYNGEE. Germline trimming cut 0 bases from V and 6 bases from J; bases unmatched to any gene: 8. This CDR3 comprises 17 residues. As DNA, the CDR3 is TGTGCCAGCAGCGTAGAGGCTAGCGGGGGGGCAGGGGATACGCAGTATTTT. This gives the protein CASSVEASGGAGDTQYF.

V and J are TRBV2 and TRBJ2-7; no clear D gene. CDR1 and CDR2 from the germline V gene are SNHLY and FYNNEI. This CDR3 is built from 13 residues. Trimming stripped 0 bases from V and 4 bases from J, with 7 bases between. The CDR3 loop reads CASSEAILYEQYF. CDR3 DNA sequence: TGTGCCAGCAGTGAAGCAATACTATACGAGCAGTACTTC. Variable domain in full (rest from reference TRBV2 and TRBJ2-7): EPEVTQTPSHQVTQMGQEVILRCVPISNHLYFYWYRQILGQKVEFLVSFYNNEISEKSEIFDDQFSVERPDGSNFTLKIRSTKLEDSAMYFCASSEAILYEQYFGPGTRLTVT.

V and J are TRBV7-9 and TRBJ2-7, with D tentatively TRBD1 (6 bases). The V gene lost 3 bases and the J gene lost 3 bases, with 15 bases spanning the gap. The germline V gene encodes CDR1 SEHNR and CDR2 FQNEAQ (reference sequence). This CDR3 region has 15 residues. In DNA, the CDR3 is TGTGCCAGCAGCTTGGTACGGGACACCAACTACGAGCAGTACTTC. This translates into CASSLVRDTNYEQYF.

CDR3 nucleotide sequence: TGTGCCAGCAGCTTAGGGGGCCCGAACACTGAAGCTTTCTTT. Protein: CASSLGGPNTEAFF. The chain carries TRBV7-9 and TRBJ1-1; maybe TRBD1 (5 bases). This CDR3 contains 14 residues. Germline values: CDR1 SEHNR, CDR2 FQNEAQ (reference sequence). The V end lost 1 base, the J end lost 1 base, and 7 bases lay between the germline ends.

This clone was detected once. The chain couples TRBV25-1 to TRBJ2-1, with 7 bases that match TRBD1. CDR1 and CDR2 (germline): MGHDK, SYGVNS. Trimming took 2 bases from V and 8 from J; bases not matched to a gene: 12. CDR3 length: 16 residues. CDR3: CASSENPGQTWDEQFF. CDR3 coding DNA: TGTGCCAGCAGTGAAAACCCGGGACAGACATGGGATGAGCAGTTCTTC.

This chain joins TRBV19 and TRBJ1-4, with TRBD1 matching 8 bases. The CDR3 is 15 amino acids. V was clipped by 5 bases and J by 2 bases; unmatched bases: 4. CDR1 is LNHDA and CDR2 is SQIVND in the germline V gene (reference sequence). The CDR3 is CASSSRTGTNEKLFF. CDR3 sequence (DNA): TGTGCCAGTAGTTCCCGGACAGGGACTAATGAAAAACTGTTTTTT.

The J gene is TRBJ1-4, the V gene TRBV19; D might be TRBD1 (5 bases). Trimming stripped 6 bases from V and 7 bases from J, with 18 bases between. The CDR3 is 15 amino acids. Germline CDR1 reads LNHDA; CDR2 reads SQIVND (reference sequence). The CDR3 region is CASSPGHLTSEKLFF. In nucleotides, the CDR3 is TGTGCCAGTAGCCCAGGACATTTAACGAGTGAAAAACTGTTTTTT.

The chain has TRBV10-3 and TRBJ2-1; D is possibly TRBD1 (7 bases). Trimming removed 4 bases from V and 4 bases from J, with 17 bases in between. CDR3 length: 16 amino acids. Looked up from germline, CDR1 is ENHRY and CDR2 is SYGVKD. The CDR3 DNA reads TGTGCCATCAGTGGACGAGGAGGGGGCGATTACAATGAGCAGTTCTTC. The encoded protein is CAISGRGGGDYNEQFF.

The chain joins TRBV19 to TRBJ2-3, with D maybe TRBD2 (5 bases). Germline V gene sequence: CDR1 LNHDA, CDR2 SQIVND (reference sequence). The CDR3 is 15 residues long. Trimming took off 6 bases at V and 2 bases at J, with 15 bases between the two ends. This CDR3 reads CASRSGDTITDTQYF. The CDR3 DNA reads as TGTGCCAGTAGATCCGGGGATACGATCACAGATACGCAGTATTTT. Filled out from reference TRBV19 and TRBJ2-3, the complete variable domain reads DGGITQSPKYLFRKEGQNVTLSCEQNLNHDAMYWYRQDPGQGLRLIYYSQIVNDFQKGDIAEGYSVSREKKESFPLTVTSAQKNPTAFYLCASRSGDTITDTQYFGPGTRLTVL.

In its sample, this clone was seen a few times. CDR3: CASGRDRPKDEQFF. DNA for the CDR3: TGCGCCAGCGGGAGGGACAGGCCAAAGGATGAGCAGTTCTTC. The rearrangement uses TRBV5-1 and TRBJ2-1; tentatively, D is TRBD1 (8 bases). V was trimmed by 7 bases and J by 8 bases, leaving 19 bases between them. From germline, CDR1 is SGHRS and CDR2 YFSETQ. CDR3 size: 14 residues.

The chain joins TRBV15 to TRBJ1-2; D gene unclear. CDR1 is LNHNV, CDR2 YYDKDF, per germline (reference sequence). The length of the CDR3 is 13 residues. V was cut by 0 bases and J by 3 bases, with 5 bases left in between. CDR3 nucleotide sequence: TGTGCCACCAGCAGAGATCCATACTATGGCTACACCTTC. This translates into CATSRDPYYGYTF.

The chain recombines TRBV10-3 with TRBJ1-3; 7 nucleotides align to TRBD1. CDR1 ENHRY and CDR2 SYGVKD come from the germline V gene. The CDR3 has 17 residues. Trimming took 8 bases from V and 0 from J; bases not matched to a gene: 13. The CDR3 DNA reads TGTGCCATCGATGGGTCGGGACAGAAGGGCTCTGGAAACACCATATATTTT. Residues: CAIDGSGQKGSGNTIYF.

CDR3 bases: TGTGCCAGCAGCGTAGTACGGGATAGCGAGCAGTACTTC. This encodes CASSVVRDSEQYF. The rearrangement uses TRBV9 and TRBJ2-7; D may be TRBD2 (5 bases). The germline CDR1 and CDR2 sequences are SGDLS and YYNGEE. The CDR3 spans 13 residues. The V end lost 0 bases, the J end lost 6 bases, and 10 bases lay between the germline ends.

The genes are TRBV14 and TRBJ1-4; 8 bases fit TRBD1. The J segment lost 0 bases and the V segment lost 4 bases, leaving 10 bases of the junction unmatched. Germline-derived CDR1 and CDR2 are SGHDN and FVKESK. The CDR3 extends over 18 amino acids. The chain's CDR3 is CASSLRTGTTATNEKLFF. The CDR3 DNA reads as TGTGCCAGCAGCCTTAGGACAGGGACGACTGCAACTAATGAAAAACTGTTTTTT.

This rearrangement joins TRBV2 to TRBJ2-2, with D perhaps TRBD1 (6 bases). Trimming cost V 6 bases and J 7 bases, with 21 bases left between them. CDR3 size: 16 residues. Germline CDR1 and CDR2: SNHLY and FYNNEI. The DNA of the CDR3 is TGTGCCAGCAGGATGGGGGCCGGGTGGGATAACGGGGAGCTGTTTTTT. This encodes CASRMGAGWDNGELFF.

DNA for the CDR3: TGTGCCAGTAGTATGGGGGGGCGCGCTGAAGCTTTCTTT. Amino acids: CASSMGGRAEAFF. The genes are TRBV19 and TRBJ1-1; possible D gene TRBD1, 6 bases. Germline CDR1 LNHDA, CDR2 SQIVND (reference sequence). This CDR3 is 13 amino acids long. Trimming removed 3 bases from V and 6 bases from J, with 11 bases in between.

The chain recombines TRBV2 with TRBJ1-6; D remains unclear. The CDR3 is 16 residues long. The germline V gene has CDR1 SNHLY and CDR2 FYNNEI. The germline V and J ends were trimmed by 1 base and 2 bases, with 9 bases remaining between them. Written as DNA, the CDR3 is TGTGCCAGCAGTGAAGTGCCAGGCCCCTATAATTCACCCCTCCACTTT. Amino acids: CASSEVPGPYNSPLHF.

The rearrangement links TRBV9 to TRBJ1-4; 7 bases agree with TRBD1. The CDR3 extends over 14 amino acids. With V trimmed by 4 bases and J by 8 bases, 8 bases remained unmatched. CDR1 and CDR2 from the germline V gene are SGDLS and YYNGEE. This chain's CDR3 is CASSYRQGDEKLFF. The CDR3, as DNA: TGTGCCAGCAGCTACAGACAGGGCGACGAAAAACTGTTTTTT.

This clone was observed a single time. The J gene is TRBJ1-3, the V gene TRBV7-2; TRBD1 is a possible D gene (6 bases). V was cut by 6 bases and J by 0 bases, with 15 bases left in between. In germline, CDR1 is SGHTA, CDR2 FQGNSA. The CDR3 is 16 amino acids. The CDR3 region has the DNA TGTGCCAGCAGTCCATGGACAGATTCCTCTGGAAACACCATATATTTT. Its protein product is CASSPWTDSSGNTIYF.

This clone was counted a single time. V is TRBV2 and J is TRBJ2-7; D perhaps matches TRBD2 (5 bases). Trimming pared 5 bases from V and 6 bases from J, leaving 11 bases between. CDR3 length equals 12 residues. In germline, CDR1 is SNHLY, CDR2 FYNNEI. The CDR3 region is CASSSASGEQYF. CDR3 sequence (DNA): TGTGCCAGCAGTTCGGCCAGCGGCGAGCAGTACTTC.

The chain combines TRBV27 with TRBJ1-1; 10 bases are shared with TRBD1. Germline V gene data show CDR1 as MNHEY and CDR2 as SMNVEV (reference sequence). Trimming removed 5 bases from V and 0 bases from J; junction bases left unmatched: 6. The CDR3 is 16 residues long. The CDR3 here is CASSPWTGGMNTEAFF. CDR3 DNA sequence: TGTGCCAGCAGTCCCTGGACAGGGGGAATGAACACTGAAGCTTTCTTT.

The chain joins TRBV4-1 to TRBJ1-2; TRBD1 is a possible D gene (5 bases). Germline V CDR1 and CDR2: MGHRA, YSYEKL. The length of the CDR3 is 14 residues. Between the trimmed V and J ends, which lost 8 bases and 6 bases, there was a span of 19 bases. CDR3 nucleotide sequence: TGCGCCAGCTCTTCTACCAGGGAAAAGGATGGCTACACCTTC. Translated: CASSSTREKDGYTF.

J is TRBJ2-5 and V is TRBV4-3, with 11 bases identical to TRBD1. The J call is doubtful: the DNA matches TRBJ2-7 better. This CDR3 has 16 residues. Germline V CDR1 and CDR2: LGHNA, YSLEER. Here the CDR3 DNA reads TGCGCCAGCAGCCAAGATCCGGGACAGGGGGCCTACGAGCAGTACTTC. It encodes CASSQDPGQGAYEQYF.

The CDR3 DNA follows: TGTGCCAGCCTTTCAGGGGGCAGCAATCAGCCCCAGCATTTT. Its protein is CASLSGGSNQPQHF. The rearrangement links TRBV7-4 to TRBJ1-5, with 8 bases aligning to TRBD1. CDR3 length equals 14 residues. V was pared by 8 bases and J by 1 base, with 4 bases of the junction left unmatched. CDR1 and CDR2 (germline): SGHVT, SQSDAQ. The full variable domain, in which reference TRBV7-4 and TRBJ1-5 provide the parts outside the CDR3, is GAGVSQSPRYKVAKRGRDVALRCDSISGHVTLYWYRQTLGQGSEVLTYSQSDAQRDKSGRPSGRFSAERPERSVSTLKIQRTEQGDSAVYLCASLSGGSNQPQHFGDGTRLSIL.